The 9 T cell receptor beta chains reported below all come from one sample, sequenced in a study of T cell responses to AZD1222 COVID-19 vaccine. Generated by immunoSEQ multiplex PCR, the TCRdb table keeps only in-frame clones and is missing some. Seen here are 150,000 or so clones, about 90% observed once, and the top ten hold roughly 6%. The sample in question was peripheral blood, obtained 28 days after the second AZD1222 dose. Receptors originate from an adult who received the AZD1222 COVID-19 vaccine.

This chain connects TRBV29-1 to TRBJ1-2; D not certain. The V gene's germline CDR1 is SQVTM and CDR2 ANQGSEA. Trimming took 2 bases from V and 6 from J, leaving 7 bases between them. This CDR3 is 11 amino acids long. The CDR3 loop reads CSVEKGDGYTF. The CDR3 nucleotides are TGCAGCGTTGAAAAGGGAGATGGCTACACCTTC.

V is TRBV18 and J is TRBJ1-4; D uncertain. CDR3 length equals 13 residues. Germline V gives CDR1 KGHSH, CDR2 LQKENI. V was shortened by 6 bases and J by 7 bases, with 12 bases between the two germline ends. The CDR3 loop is CASSGQALEKLFF. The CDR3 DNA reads TGTGCCAGCTCCGGGCAAGCACTTGAAAAACTGTTTTTT.

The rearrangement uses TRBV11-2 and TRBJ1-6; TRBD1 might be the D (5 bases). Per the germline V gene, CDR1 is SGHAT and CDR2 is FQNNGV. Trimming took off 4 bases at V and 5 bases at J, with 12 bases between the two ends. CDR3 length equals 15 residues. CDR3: CASSSTGTDNSPLHF. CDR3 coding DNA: TGTGCCAGCAGCTCCACCGGGACGGATAATTCACCCCTCCACTTT.

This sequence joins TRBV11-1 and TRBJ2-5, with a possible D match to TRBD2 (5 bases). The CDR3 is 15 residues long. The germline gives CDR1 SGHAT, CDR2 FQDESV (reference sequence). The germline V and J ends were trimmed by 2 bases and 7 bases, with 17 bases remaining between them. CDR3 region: CASSLSPARGGTQYF. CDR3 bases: TGTGCCAGCAGCTTATCTCCAGCCCGGGGTGGGACCCAGTACTTC.

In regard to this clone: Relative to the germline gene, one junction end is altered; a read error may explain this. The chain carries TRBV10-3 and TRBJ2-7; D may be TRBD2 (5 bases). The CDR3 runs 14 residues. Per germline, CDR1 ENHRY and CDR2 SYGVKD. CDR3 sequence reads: CAVRTGNEDYEQYF. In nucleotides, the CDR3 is TGTGCCGTCAGGACTGGGAATGAAGACTACGAGCAGTACTTC.

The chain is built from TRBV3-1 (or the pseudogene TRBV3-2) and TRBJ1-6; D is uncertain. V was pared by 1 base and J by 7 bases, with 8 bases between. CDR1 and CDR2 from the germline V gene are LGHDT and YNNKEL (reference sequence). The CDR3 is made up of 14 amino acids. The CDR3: CASSQVRMNSPLHF. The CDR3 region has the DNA TGTGCCAGCAGCCAAGTCCGAATGAATTCACCCCTCCACTTT.

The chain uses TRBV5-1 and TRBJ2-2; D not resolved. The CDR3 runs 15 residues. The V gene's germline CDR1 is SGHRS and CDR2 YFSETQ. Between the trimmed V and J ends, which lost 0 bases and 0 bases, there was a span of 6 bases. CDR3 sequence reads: CASSLVSPNTGELFF. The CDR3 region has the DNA TGCGCCAGCAGCTTGGTCAGCCCGAACACCGGGGAGCTGTTTTTT.

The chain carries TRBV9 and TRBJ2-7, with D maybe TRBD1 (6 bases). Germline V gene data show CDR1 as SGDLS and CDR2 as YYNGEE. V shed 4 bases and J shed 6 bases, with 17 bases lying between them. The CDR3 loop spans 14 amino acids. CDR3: CASSPRNRVTEQYF. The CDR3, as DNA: TGTGCCAGCAGCCCCCGGAACAGGGTCACCGAGCAGTACTTC.

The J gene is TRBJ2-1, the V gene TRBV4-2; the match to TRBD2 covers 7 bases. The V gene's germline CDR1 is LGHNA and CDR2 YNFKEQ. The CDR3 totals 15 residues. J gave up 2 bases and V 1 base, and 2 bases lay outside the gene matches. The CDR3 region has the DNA TGTGCCAGCAGCCAAGCGGGAGGAACCTACAATGAGCAGTTCTTC. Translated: CASSQAGGTYNEQFF.